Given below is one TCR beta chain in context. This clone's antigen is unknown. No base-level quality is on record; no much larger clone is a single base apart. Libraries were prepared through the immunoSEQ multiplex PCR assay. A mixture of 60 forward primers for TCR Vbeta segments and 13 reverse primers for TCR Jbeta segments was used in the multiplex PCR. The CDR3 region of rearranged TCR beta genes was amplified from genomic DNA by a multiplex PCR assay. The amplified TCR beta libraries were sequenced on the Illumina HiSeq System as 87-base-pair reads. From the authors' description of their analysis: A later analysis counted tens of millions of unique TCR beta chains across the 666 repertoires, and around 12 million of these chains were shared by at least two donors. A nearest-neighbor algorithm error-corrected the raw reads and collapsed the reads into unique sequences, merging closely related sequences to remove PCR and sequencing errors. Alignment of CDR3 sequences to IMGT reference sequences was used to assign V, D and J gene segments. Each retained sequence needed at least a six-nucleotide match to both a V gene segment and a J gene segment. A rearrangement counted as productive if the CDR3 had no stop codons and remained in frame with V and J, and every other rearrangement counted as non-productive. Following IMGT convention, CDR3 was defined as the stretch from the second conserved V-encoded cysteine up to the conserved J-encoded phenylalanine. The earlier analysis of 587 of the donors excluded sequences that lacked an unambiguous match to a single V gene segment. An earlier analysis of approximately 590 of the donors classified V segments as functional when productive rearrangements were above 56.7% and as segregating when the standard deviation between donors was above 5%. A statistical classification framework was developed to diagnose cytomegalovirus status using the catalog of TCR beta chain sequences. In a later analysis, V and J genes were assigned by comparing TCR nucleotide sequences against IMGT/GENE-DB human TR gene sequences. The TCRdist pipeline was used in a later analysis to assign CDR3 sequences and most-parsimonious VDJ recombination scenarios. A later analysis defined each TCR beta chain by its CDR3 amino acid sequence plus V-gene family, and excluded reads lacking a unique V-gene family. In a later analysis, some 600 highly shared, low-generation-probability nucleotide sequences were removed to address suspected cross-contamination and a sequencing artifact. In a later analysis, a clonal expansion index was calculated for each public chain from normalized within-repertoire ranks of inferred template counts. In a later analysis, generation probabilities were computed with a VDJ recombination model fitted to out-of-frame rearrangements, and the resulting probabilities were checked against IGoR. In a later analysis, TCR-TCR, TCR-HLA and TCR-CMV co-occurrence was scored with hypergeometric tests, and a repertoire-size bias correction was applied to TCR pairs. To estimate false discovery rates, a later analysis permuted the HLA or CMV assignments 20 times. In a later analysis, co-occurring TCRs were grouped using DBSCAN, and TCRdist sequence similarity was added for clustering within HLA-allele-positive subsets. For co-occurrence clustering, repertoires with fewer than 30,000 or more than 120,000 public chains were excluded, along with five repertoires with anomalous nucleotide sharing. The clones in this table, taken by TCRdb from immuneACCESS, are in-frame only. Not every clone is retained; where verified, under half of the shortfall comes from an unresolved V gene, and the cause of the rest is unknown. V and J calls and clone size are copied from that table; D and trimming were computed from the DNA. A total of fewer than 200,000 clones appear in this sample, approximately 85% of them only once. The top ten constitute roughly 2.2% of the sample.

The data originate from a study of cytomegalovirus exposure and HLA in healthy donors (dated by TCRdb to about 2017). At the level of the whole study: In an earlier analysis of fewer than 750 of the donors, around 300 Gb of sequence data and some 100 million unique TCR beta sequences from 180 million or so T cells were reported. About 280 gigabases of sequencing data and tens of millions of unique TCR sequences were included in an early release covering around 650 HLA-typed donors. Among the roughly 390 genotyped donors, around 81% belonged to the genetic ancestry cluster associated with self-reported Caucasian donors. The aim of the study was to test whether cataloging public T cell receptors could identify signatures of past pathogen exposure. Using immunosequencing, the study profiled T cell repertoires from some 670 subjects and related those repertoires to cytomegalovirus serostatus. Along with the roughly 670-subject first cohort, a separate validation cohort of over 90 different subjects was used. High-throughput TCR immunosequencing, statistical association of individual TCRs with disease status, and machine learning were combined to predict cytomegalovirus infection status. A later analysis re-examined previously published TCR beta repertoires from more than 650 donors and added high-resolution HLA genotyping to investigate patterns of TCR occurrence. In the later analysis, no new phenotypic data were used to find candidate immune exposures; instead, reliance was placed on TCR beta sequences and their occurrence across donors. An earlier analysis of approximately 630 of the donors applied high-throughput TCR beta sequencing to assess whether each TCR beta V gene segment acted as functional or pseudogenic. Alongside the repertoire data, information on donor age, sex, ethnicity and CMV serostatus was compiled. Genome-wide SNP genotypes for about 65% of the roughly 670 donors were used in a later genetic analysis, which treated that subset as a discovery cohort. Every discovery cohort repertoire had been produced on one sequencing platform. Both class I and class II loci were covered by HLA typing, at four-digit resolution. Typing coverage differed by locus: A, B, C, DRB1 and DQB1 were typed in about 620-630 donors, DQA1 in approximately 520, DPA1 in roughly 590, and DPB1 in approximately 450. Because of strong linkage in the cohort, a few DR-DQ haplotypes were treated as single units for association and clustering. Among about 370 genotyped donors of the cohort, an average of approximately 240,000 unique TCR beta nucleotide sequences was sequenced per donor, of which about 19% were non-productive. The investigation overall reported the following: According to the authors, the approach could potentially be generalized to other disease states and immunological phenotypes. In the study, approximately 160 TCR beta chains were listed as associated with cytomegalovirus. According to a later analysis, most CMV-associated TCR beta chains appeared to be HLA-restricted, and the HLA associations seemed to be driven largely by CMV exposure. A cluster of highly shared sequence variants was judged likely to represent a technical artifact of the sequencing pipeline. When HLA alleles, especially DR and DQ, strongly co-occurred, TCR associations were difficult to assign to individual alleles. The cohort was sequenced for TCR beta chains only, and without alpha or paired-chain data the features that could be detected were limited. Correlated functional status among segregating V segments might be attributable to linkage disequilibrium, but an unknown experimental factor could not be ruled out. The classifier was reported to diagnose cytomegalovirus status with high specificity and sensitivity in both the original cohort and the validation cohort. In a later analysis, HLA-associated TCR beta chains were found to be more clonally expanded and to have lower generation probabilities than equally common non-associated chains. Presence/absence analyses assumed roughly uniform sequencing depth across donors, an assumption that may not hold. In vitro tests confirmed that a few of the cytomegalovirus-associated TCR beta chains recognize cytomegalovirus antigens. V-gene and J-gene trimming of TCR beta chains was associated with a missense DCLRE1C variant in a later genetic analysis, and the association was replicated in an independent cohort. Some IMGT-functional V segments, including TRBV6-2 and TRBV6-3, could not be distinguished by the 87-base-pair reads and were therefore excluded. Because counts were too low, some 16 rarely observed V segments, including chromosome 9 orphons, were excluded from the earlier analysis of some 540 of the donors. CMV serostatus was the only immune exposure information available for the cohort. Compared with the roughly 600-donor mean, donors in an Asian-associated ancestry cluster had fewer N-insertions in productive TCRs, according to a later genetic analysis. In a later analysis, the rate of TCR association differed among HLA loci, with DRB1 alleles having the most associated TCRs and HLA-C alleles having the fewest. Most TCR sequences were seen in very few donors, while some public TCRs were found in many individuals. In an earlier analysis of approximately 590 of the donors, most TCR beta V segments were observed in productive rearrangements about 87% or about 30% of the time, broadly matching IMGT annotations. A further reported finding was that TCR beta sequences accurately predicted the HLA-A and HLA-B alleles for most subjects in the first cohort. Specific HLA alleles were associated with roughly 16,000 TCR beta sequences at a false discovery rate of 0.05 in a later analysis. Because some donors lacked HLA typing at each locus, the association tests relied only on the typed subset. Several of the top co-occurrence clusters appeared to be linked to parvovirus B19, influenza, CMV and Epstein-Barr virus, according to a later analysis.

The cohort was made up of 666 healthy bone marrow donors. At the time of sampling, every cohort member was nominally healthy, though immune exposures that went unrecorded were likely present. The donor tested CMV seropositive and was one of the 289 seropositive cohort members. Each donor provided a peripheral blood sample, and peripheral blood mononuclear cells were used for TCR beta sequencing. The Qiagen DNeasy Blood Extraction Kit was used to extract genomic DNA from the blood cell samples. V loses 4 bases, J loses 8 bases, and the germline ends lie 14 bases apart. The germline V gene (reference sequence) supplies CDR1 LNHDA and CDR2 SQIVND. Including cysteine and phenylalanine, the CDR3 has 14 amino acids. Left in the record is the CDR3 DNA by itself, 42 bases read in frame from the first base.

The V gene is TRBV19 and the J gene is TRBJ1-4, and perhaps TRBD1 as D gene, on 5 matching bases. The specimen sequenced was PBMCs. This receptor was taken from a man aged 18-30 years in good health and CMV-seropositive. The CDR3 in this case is CASSKEGPREKLFF. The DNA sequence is TGTGCCAGTAGTAAGGAGGGACCACGCGAAAAACTGTTTTTT.